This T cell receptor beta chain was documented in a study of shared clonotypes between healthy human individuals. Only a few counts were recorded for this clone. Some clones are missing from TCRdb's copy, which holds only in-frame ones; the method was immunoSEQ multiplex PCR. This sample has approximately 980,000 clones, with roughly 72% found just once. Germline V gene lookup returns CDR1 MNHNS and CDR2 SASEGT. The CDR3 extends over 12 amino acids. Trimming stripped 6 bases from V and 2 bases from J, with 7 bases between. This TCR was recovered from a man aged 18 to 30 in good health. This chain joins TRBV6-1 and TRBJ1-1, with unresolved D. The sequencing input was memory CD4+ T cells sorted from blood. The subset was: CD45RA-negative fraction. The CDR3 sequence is CASSHSNTEAFF. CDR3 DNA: TGTGCCAGCAGCCATAGCAACACTGAAGCTTTCTTT.